The rows below give T cell receptor beta chains drawn from one sample of a study of identical twins. TCRdb ran MiXCR on the 5' RACE reads and lists one entry per CDR3 protein. The sample yields 500,000 to 600,000 distinct CDR3 sequences, roughly a fifth seen once. These data also formed part of another study, on T cells expressing NK-cell markers.

Sequencing input: CD4+ T cells sorted from blood. The receptors derive from a woman aged 18 to 35 in good health. The CDR3 runs from the conserved cysteine through the conserved F or W. The D gene is left open where the match is weak. Rows may omit the clone size; those that give it use once, few, many or a size class.

few	TRBV7-2	TRBD2	TRBJ2-1	TGTGCCAGCAGCCTCGATAGCGGGAGGGGAAGGAATGAGCAGTTCTTC	CASSLDSGRGRNEQFF
few	TRBV5-1	-	TRBJ2-5	TGCGCCAGCAGCCCCGGAAACGGGCAAGAGACCCAGTACTTC	CASSPGNGQETQYF
few	TRBV7-6	-	TRBJ2-7	TGTGCCAGCAGCCTCGGCCACTCGACCTACGAGCAGTACTTC	CASSLGHSTYEQYF
many	TRBV12-3/TRBV12-4	TRBD1	TRBJ1-6	TGTGCCAGCACCGGTCCAGGGGGTTGGGGTTCACCCCTCCACTTT	CASTGPGGWGSPLHF
-	TRBV9	TRBD2	TRBJ2-1	TGTGCCAGCGGAAACCCGGGAGGGAGAGATGAGCAGTTCTTC	CASGNPGGRDEQFF
-	TRBV12-3/TRBV12-4	-	TRBJ2-1	TGTGCCAGCAGTCCCTACAACAATGAGCAGTTCTTC	CASSPYNNEQFF
few	TRBV7-6	-	TRBJ2-3	TGTGCCTCACGGCGTGGGGGAGGAGATACGCAGTATTTT	CASRRGGGDTQYF
-	TRBV12-3/TRBV12-4	TRBD1	TRBJ1-2	TGTGCCAGCAGTATCACAGGGGATCATGGCTACACCTTC	CASSITGDHGYTF
-	TRBV20-1	-	TRBJ2-1	TGCAGTGCTAGAGCCGAGGGGGGCGGCTCCTACAATGAGCAGTTCTTC	CSARAEGGGSYNEQFF
many	TRBV4-2	-	TRBJ2-5	TGTGCCAGCAGCCAAGATATCACCCTGGAGACCCAGTACTTC	CASSQDITLETQYF
-	TRBV29-1	-	TRBJ1-1	TGCAGCGTTGAATACAGTTTGAACACTGAAGCTTTCTTT	CSVEYSLNTEAFF
-	TRBV10-2	TRBD2	TRBJ2-1	TGCGCCAGCAACGGCGGGACTAGGGGGGTGAATGAGCAGTTCTTC	CASNGGTRGVNEQFF
-	TRBV20-1	TRBD1	TRBJ2-7	TGCAGTGCAACCAGCTGGGACAGGGGATACGAGCAGTACTTC	CSATSWDRGYEQYF
-	TRBV9	-	TRBJ1-3	TGTGCCAGCAGCGTAGCTGGGGGGAACTCTGGAAACACCATATATTTT	CASSVAGGNSGNTIYF
many	TRBV9	-	TRBJ2-7	TGTGCCAGCAGCGTAGGAATAGGAGGACAGTCCTACGAGCAGTACTTC	CASSVGIGGQSYEQYF
-	TRBV20-1	-	TRBJ2-1	TGCAGTGCTTGGGGGAGGACAACCTACAATGAGCAGTTCTTC	CSAWGRTTYNEQFF
few	TRBV6-1	TRBD1	TRBJ2-1	TGTGCCAGCAGTAGGCGGACAGGGGGCTCCGAGGGTGAGCAGTTCTTC	CASSRRTGGSEGEQFF
few	TRBV6-2/TRBV6-3	-	TRBJ1-5	TGTGCCAGCAGTTATTTACGTCGTGTGGGGGGAATAAGTGGCAATCAGCCCCAGCATTTT	CASSYLRRVGGISGNQPQHF
-	TRBV2	TRBD2	TRBJ2-5	TGTGCCACCGGGGGGGGGAGAATGGAATTCGGCGTTTTCTTTGTGGACTTC	CATGGGRMEFGVFFVDF
-	TRBV30	-	TRBJ2-5	TGTGCCTGGACCCCCAAGGGGAAGACCCAGTACTTC	CAWTPKGKTQYF
-	TRBV10-1	TRBD1	TRBJ2-3	TGCGCCAGCAGGGACAGGGGAAGGACCACAGATACGCAGTATTTT	CASRDRGRTTDTQYF
few	TRBV7-6	-	TRBJ2-1	TGTGCCAGCAGCTTAGCCTCTATCGGGGAGCAGTTCTTC	CASSLASIGEQFF
many	TRBV12-3/TRBV12-4	TRBD2	TRBJ2-1	TGTGCCAGCAGTTTAAAGGCGGGACTAGCGGTACAGCAGTTCTTC	CASSLKAGLAVQQFF
few	TRBV6-2/TRBV6-3	TRBD1	TRBJ2-2	TGTGCCAGCAGGGTGACAGGGGGCAGCGGGGAGCTGTTTTTT	CASRVTGGSGELFF
few	TRBV18	-	TRBJ1-2	TGTGCCAGCTCACTTCCGACAAATGGCTACACCTTC	CASSLPTNGYTF
few	TRBV6-1	TRBD2	TRBJ2-1	TGTGCCAGCAGAGGGAGCGGGGGAAAAAATGAGCAGTTCTTC	CASRGSGGKNEQFF
-	TRBV5-1	-	TRBJ2-2	TGCGCCAGCAGCTTGGACAGGTTGGGAATCGGGGAGCTGTTTTTT	CASSLDRLGIGELFF
few	TRBV2	TRBD2	TRBJ2-3	TGTGCCAGCAGCGGACTAGCGGGGACAGATACGCAGTATTTT	CASSGLAGTDTQYF
-	TRBV5-1	-	TRBJ1-1	TGCGCCAGCAGCTTGGATAGCACGAACACTGAAGCTTTCTTT	CASSLDSTNTEAFF